The 5 T cell receptor beta chains in this list originate from one sample, sequenced in a study of glioma-infiltrating T cells after dendritic cell vaccination. Time point in this sample: after dendritic cell vaccination, including at tumor progression/relapse. The method was immunoSEQ multiplex PCR; TCRdb's version includes in-frame clones alone and lacks a portion of them. The sample shows approximately 48,000 clones, about 89% of them seen only once. The sample was blood, taken after dendritic cell vaccination. All receptors derive from a human donor with glioblastoma.

This chain uses TRBV18 with TRBJ2-5; 8 positions agree with TRBD2. Germline V gene data show CDR1 as KGHSH and CDR2 as LQKENI. The CDR3 is made up of 14 amino acids. V lost 6 bases, J lost 1 base, and 4 bases stayed unmatched. CDR3 residues: CASSPSGGQETQYF. CDR3 bases: TGTGCCAGCTCCCCGAGCGGGGGCCAAGAGACCCAGTACTTC.

The chain is built from TRBV6-1 and TRBJ1-2; 7 bases map to TRBD1. The CDR3 spans 15 residues. V lost 0 bases and J lost 6; bases outside the gene matches: 7. Germline values: CDR1 MNHNS, CDR2 SASEGT. CDR3 DNA: TGTGCCAGCAGTGAAGCGCGCGGGACAGCCAATGGCTACACCTTC. It yields the protein CASSEARGTANGYTF.

This chain connects TRBV28 to TRBJ1-1, with 8 bases matching TRBD1. After removal of 3 bases from V and 11 bases from J, the junction contained 5 bases not matched to a gene. The CDR3 length is 12 residues. CDR1 is MDHEN, CDR2 SYDVKM, per germline. The DNA for the CDR3 is TGTGCCAGCAGTTTTCAGCGACAGGGGGCTTTCTTT. Its protein is CASSFQRQGAFF.

This chain links TRBV28 with TRBJ2-7, with TRBD2 identical over 8 bases. CDR3 size: 14 residues. V shed 6 bases and J 3 bases; nucleotides not matched to a gene: 7. The germline CDR1 and CDR2 sequences are MDHEN and SYDVKM. CDR3 sequence reads: CASSSAGGFYEQYF. Here the CDR3 DNA reads TGTGCCAGCAGCTCGGCGGGAGGCTTCTACGAGCAGTACTTC. The full variable domain, completed using reference TRBV28 and TRBJ2-7, is DVKVTQSSRYLVKRTGEKVFLECVQDMDHENMFWYRQDPGLGLRLIYFSYDVKMKEKGDIPEGYSVSREKKERFSLILESASTNQTSMYLCASSSAGGFYEQYFGPGTRLTVT.

This rearrangement joins TRBV6-1 to TRBJ1-2; D is perhaps TRBD1 (6 bases). CDR1 and CDR2 (germline): MNHNS, SASEGT. V was clipped by 5 bases and J by 8 bases, with 9 bases between them. This CDR3 spans 11 amino acids. CDR3 loop: CASSPGAGYTF. The CDR3 nucleotides read TGTGCCAGCAGTCCAGGGGCCGGCTACACCTTC.